The 7 T cell receptor beta chains in this list originate from one sample, sequenced in a study of T cells in women clearing cervical HPV infection. Sequencing was performed with immunoSEQ multiplex PCR; in TCRdb, only in-frame clones are kept and a portion is missing. Recorded for this sample: some 39,000 clones. Sequencing input: blood buffy coat. The receptor source for this set is a woman aged 18 to 75 with a cervical HPV16 infection that either progressed to CIN3+ or cleared (not recorded which).

On this clone itself: Its ends do not fully match the called genes, so a read error is possible. The sequenced part of the CDR3 DNA is TGCGCCAGCAGCCCCACCCACGGAGGGAGGGGTGAG. Translating gives CASSPTHGGRGE. The entire CDR3 protein is CASSPTHGGRGEQFF. This sequence joins TRBV4-2 and TRBJ2-1, with 7 bases aligning to TRBD2. The read stops 3 residues short of the end of the CDR3; the missing end is completed from the germline J gene. This CDR3 has 15 amino acids. Germline V gives CDR1 LGHNA, CDR2 YNFKEQ.

Regarding this clone: The read finishes 3 residues shy of the CDR3 end, and the germline J gene is used to complete it. The rearrangement uses TRBV14 and TRBJ1-1, with 8 nucleotides matching TRBD1. Germline V gene sequence: CDR1 SGHDN, CDR2 FVKESK. The CDR3 has 15 amino acids. The V segment lost 3 bases and the J segment 5 bases; nucleotides outside the gene matches: 8. The CDR3 DNA, read in part, is TGTGCCAGCAGCCACCCTCGGACAGGGCGGACTGAA. This gives the protein CASSHPRTGRTE. The full-length CDR3 reads as CASSHPRTGRTEAFF.

On this clone: The read ends 3 residues early relative to the CDR3; the germline J gene fills the gap. This chain links TRBV7-9 with TRBJ2-5, with a possible D match to TRBD1 (5 bases). The germline V gene encodes CDR1 SEHNR and CDR2 FQNEAQ (reference sequence). The V end lost 8 bases, the J end lost 5 bases, and 12 bases lay between the germline ends. The CDR3 spans 12 residues. The CDR3 DNA, read in part, is TGTGCCAGCTCACTCCACAGGGAGACC. It yields the protein CASSLHRET. In full, the CDR3 is CASSLHRETQYF.

As for this clone: The DNA ends 3 residues before the CDR3 does, and the rest of the CDR3 is filled in from the germline J gene. V gene TRBV7-8 combines with J gene TRBJ2-1, with TRBD2 matching 8 bases. The V and J ends lost 5 bases and 7 bases, in that order; junction bases with no gene match: 10. The CDR3 loop spans 15 amino acids. Germline CDR1 is SGHVS and CDR2 is FQNEAQ. The CDR3 sequence: CASSTGTSGRNEQFF. Incomplete CDR3 DNA: TGTGCCAGCAGCACCGGGACTAGTGGTAGAAATGAG.

With respect to this clone: The read ends 3 residues before the CDR3 terminus; that terminus is restored from the germline J gene. This chain joins TRBV7-2 and TRBJ2-5; D might be TRBD2 (5 bases). Germline V lookup: CDR1 SGHTA, CDR2 FQGNSA. The length of the CDR3 is 14 residues. Deletions cut 2 bases from V and 3 bases from J, with 10 bases between. The CDR3 here is CASSLFRREETQYF. The covered CDR3 bases are TGTGCCAGCAGCTTATTTAGGCGGGAAGAGACC.

About this clone itself: Coverage ceases 3 residues before the CDR3 finishes, and the germline J gene fills in the end. V usage is TRBV12-5 and J usage is TRBJ2-2; TRBD2 agrees at 8 bases. This CDR3 has 18 residues. Germline values: CDR1 LGHNT, CDR2 FRNRAP. With V trimmed by 7 bases and J by 0 bases, 13 bases remained unmatched. Partial CDR3 DNA: TGTGCTAGTGTCTATCGTAGTAGCGGGGCAACGAACACCGGGGAG. This translates into CASVYRSSGATNTGE. In full, the CDR3 is CASVYRSSGATNTGELFF.

Regarding this clone: The read terminates 3 residues before the CDR3 end, so the remaining end is supplied by the germline J gene. The same CDR3 also results from other DNA sequences found in this sample. The rearrangement joins TRBV7-9 to TRBJ1-1; D gene unclear. CDR3 length equals 14 residues. CDR1 and CDR2 from the germline V gene are SEHNR and FQNEAQ (reference sequence). The CDR3 protein is CASSFTKGQETAFF. CDR3 DNA, as far as it was read: TGTGCCAGCAGCTTTACGAAGGGCCAAGAGACA.